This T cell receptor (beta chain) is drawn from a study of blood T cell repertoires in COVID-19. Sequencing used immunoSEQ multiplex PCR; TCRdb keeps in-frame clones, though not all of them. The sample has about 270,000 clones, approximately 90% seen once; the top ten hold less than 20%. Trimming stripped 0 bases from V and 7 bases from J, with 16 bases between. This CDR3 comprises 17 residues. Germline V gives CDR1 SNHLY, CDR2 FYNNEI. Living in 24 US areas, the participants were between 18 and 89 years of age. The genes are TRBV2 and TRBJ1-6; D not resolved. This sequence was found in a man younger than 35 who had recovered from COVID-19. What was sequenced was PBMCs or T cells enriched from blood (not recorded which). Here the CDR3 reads CASSEAAGPLTNSPLHF. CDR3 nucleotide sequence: TGTGCCAGCAGTGAAGCGGCGGGCCCCCTGACGAATTCACCCCTCCACTTT.